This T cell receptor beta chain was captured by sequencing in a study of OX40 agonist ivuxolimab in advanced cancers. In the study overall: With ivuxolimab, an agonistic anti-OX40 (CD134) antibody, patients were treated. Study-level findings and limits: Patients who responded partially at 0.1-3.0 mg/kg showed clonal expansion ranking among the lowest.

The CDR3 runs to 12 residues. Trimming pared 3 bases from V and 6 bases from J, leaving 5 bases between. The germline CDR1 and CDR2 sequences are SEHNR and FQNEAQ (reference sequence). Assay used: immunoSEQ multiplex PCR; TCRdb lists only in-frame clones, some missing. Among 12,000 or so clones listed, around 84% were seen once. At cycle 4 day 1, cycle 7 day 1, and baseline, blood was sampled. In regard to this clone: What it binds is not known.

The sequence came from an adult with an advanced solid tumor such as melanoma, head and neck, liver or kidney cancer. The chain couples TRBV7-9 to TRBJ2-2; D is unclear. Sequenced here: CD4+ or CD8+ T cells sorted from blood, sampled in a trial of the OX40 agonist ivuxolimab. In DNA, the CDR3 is TGTGCCAGCAGCTTTGGGGCCGGGGAGCTGTTTTTT. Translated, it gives CASSFGAGELFF.